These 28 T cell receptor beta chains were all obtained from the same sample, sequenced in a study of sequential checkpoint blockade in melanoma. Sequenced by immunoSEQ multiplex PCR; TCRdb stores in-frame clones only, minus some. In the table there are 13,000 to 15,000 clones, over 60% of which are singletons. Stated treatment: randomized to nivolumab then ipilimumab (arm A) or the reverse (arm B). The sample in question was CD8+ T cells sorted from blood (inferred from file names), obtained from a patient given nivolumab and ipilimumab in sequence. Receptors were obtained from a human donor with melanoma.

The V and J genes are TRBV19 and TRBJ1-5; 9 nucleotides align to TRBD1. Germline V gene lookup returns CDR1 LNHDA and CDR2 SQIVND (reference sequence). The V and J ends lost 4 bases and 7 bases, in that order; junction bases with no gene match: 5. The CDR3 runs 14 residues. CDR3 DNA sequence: TGTGCCAGTAGTACACAGGGGGCTGGACAGCCCCAGCATTTT. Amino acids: CASSTQGAGQPQHF.

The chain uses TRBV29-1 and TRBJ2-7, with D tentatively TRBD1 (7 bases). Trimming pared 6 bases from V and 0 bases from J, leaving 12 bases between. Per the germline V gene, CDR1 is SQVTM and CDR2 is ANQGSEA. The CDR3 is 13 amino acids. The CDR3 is CSVGGGSSYEQYF. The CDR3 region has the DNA TGCAGCGTCGGAGGGGGCAGCTCCTACGAGCAGTACTTC.

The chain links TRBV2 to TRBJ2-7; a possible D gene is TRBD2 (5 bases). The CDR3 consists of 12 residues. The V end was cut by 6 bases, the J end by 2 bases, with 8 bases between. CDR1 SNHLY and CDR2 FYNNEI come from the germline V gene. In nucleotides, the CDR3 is TGTGCCAGCAGCCGCGGGCCCTACGAGCAGTACTTC. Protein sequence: CASSRGPYEQYF.

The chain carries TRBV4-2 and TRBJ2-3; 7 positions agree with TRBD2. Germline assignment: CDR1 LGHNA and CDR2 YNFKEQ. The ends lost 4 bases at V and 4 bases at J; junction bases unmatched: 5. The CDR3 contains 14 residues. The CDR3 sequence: CASSPMGGADTQYF. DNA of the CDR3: TGTGCCAGCAGCCCTATGGGGGGGGCAGATACGCAGTATTTT.

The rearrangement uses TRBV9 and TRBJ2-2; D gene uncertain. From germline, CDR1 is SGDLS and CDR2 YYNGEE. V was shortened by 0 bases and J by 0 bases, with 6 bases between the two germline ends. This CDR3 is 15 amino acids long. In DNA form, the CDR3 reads TGTGCCAGCAGCGTAGACCAGGCGAACACCGGGGAGCTGTTTTTT. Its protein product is CASSVDQANTGELFF.

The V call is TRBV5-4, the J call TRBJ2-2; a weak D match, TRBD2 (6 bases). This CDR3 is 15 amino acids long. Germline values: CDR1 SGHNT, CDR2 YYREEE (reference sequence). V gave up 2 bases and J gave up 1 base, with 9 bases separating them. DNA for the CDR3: TGTGCCAGCAGCTTAGGACTAAAGAACACCGGGGAGCTGTTTTTT. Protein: CASSLGLKNTGELFF.

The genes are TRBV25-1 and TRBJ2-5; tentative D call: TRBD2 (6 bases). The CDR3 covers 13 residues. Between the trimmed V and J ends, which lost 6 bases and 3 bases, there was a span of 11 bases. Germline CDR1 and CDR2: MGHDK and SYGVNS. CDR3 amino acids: CASSPSGEETQYF. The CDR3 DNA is TGTGCCAGCAGCCCCTCGGGGGAAGAGACCCAGTACTTC.

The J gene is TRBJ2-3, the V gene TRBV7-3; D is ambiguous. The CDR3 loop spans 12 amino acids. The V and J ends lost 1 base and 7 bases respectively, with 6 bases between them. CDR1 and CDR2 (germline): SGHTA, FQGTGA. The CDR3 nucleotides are TGTGCCAGCAGCTTAAATAGCTATACGCAGTATTTT. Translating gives CASSLNSYTQYF.

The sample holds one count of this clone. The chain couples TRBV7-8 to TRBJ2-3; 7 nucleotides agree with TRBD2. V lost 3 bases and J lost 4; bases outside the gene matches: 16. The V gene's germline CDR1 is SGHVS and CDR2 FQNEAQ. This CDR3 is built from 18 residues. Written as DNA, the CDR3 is TGTGCCAGCAGCTTGGAAGCTAGCGGCCCTTACAGCGCAGATACGCAGTATTTT. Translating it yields CASSLEASGPYSADTQYF.

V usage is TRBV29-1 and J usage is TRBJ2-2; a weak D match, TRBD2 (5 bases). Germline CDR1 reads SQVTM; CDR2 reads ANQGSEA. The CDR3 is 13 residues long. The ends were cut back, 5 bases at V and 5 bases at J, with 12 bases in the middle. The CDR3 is CSVPSHLTGELFF. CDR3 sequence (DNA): TGCAGCGTTCCTAGCCACCTTACCGGGGAGCTGTTTTTT.

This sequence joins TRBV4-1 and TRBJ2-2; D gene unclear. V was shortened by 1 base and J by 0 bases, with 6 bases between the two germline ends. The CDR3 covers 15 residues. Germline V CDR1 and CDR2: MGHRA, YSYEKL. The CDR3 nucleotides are TGCGCCAGCAGCCAAGGACTTACGAACACCGGGGAGCTGTTTTTT. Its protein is CASSQGLTNTGELFF.

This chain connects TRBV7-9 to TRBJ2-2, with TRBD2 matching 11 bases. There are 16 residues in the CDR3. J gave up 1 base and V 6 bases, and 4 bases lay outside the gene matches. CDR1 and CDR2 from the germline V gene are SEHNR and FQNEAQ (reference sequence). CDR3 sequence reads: CASRASGRRNTGELFF. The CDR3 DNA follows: TGTGCCAGCAGGGCTAGCGGGAGGAGGAACACCGGGGAGCTGTTTTTT.

The CDR3 spells CASSQGLAGINIQYF. CDR3 DNA: TGCGCCAGCAGCCAAGGACTAGCGGGAATAAACATTCAGTACTTC. V is TRBV4-3 and J is TRBJ2-4, with 11 positions matching TRBD2. The CDR3 contains 15 residues. Germline assignment: CDR1 LGHNA and CDR2 YSLEER. After removal of 1 base from V and 6 bases from J, the junction contained 2 bases not matched to a gene.

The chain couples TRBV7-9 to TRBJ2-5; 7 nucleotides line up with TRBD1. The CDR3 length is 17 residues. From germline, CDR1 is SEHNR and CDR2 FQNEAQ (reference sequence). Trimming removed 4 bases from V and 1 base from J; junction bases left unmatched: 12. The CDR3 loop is CASSSRMLGQIQETQYF. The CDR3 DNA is TGTGCCAGCAGCTCAAGAATGCTGGGACAGATCCAAGAGACCCAGTACTTC. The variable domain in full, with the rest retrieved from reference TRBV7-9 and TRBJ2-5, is DTGVSQNPRHKITKRGQNVTFRCDPISEHNRLYWYRQTLGQGPEFLTYFQNEAQLEKSRLLSDRFSAERPKGSFSTLEIQRTEQGDSAMYLCASSSRMLGQIQETQYFGPGTRLLVL.

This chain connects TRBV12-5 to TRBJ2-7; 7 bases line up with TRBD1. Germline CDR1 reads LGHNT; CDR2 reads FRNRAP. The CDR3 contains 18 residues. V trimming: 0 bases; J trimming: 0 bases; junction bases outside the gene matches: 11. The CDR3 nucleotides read TGTGCTAGTGGTTTGGTACAGGGGACGGGGCCGAGCTCCTACGAGCAGTACTTC. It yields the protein CASGLVQGTGPSSYEQYF.

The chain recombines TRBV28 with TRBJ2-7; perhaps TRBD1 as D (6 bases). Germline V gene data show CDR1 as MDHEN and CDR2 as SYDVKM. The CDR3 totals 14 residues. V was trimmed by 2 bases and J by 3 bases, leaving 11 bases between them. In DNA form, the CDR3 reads TGTGCCAGCAGTTTAGCAGGGGCGCGCTACGAGCAGTACTTC. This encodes CASSLAGARYEQYF.

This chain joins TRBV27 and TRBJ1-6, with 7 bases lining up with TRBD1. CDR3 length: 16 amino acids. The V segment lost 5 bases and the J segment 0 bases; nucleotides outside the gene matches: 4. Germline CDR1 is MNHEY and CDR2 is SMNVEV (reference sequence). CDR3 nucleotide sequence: TGTGCCAGCAGTCCCAGGGGGAGCTCCTATAATTCACCCCTCCACTTT. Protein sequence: CASSPRGSSYNSPLHF.

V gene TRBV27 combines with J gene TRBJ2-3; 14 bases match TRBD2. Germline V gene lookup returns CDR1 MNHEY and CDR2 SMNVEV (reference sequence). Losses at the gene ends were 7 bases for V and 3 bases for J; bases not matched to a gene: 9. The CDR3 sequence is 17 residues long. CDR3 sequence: CASIPGTSGSTTDTQYF. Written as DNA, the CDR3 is TGTGCCAGCATTCCCGGGACTAGCGGGAGTACTACAGATACGCAGTATTTT.

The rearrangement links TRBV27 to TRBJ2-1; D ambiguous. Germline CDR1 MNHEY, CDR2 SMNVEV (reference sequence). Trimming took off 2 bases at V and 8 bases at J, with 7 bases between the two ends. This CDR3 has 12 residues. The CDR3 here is CASSLIAHEQFF. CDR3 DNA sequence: TGTGCCAGCAGTTTAATTGCGCATGAGCAGTTCTTC.

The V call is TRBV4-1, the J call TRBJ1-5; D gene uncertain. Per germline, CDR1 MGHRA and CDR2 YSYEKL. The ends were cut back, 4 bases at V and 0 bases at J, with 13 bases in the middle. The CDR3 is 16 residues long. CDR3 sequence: CASSPRPQVSNQPQHF. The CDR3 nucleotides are TGCGCCAGCAGCCCTCGTCCGCAGGTTAGCAATCAGCCCCAGCATTTT.

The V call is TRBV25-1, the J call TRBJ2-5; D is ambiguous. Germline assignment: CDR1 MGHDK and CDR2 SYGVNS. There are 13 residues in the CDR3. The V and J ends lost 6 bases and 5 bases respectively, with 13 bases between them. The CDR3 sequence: CASRTTGEETQYF. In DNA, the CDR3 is TGTGCCAGCAGGACAACTGGTGAGGAGACCCAGTACTTC.

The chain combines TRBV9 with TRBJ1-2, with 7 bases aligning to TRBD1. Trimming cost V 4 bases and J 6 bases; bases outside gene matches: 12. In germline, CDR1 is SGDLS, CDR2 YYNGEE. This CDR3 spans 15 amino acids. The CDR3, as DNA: TGTGCCAGCAGCACCCTAGGGACAGTGAGGCATGGCTACACCTTC. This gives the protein CASSTLGTVRHGYTF.

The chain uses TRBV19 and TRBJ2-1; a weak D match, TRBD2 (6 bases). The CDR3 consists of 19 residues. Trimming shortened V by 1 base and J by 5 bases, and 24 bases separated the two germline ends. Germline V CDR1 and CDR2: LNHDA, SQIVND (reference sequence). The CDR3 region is CASSIVVRRSGTPNNEQFF. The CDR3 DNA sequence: TGTGCCAGTAGTATAGTGGTCCGACGCTCCGGGACTCCTAACAATGAGCAGTTCTTC.

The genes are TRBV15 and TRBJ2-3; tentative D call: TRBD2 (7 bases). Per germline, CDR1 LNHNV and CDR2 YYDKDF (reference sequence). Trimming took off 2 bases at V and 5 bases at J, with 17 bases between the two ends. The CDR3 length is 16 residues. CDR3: CATSRPLPGEGDTQYF. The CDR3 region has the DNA TGTGCCACCAGCAGACCTCTACCAGGGGAGGGAGATACGCAGTATTTT.

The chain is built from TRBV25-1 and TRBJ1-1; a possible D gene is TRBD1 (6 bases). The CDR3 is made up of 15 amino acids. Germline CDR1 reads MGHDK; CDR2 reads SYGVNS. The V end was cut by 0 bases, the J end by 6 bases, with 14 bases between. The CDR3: CASSEYRGGTPEAFF. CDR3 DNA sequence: TGTGCCAGCAGTGAATACAGGGGTGGAACCCCTGAAGCTTTCTTT. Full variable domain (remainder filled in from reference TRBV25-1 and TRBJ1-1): EADIYQTPRYLVIGTGKKITLECSQTMGHDKMYWYQQDPGMELHLIHYSYGVNSTEKGDLSSESTVSRIRTEHFPLTLESARPSHTSQYLCASSEYRGGTPEAFFGQGTRLTVV.

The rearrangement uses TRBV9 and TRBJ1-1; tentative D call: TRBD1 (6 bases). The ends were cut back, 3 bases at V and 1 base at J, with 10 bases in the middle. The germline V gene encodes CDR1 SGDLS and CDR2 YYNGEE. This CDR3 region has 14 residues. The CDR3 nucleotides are TGTGCCAGCAGCGAAGGACAGCCGAACACTGAAGCTTTCTTT. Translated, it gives CASSEGQPNTEAFF. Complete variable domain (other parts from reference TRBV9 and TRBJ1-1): DSGVTQTPKHLITATGQRVTLRCSPRSGDLSVYWYQQSLDQGLQFLIQYYNGEERAKGNILERFSAQQFPDLHSELNLSSLELGDSALYFCASSEGQPNTEAFFGQGTRLTVV.

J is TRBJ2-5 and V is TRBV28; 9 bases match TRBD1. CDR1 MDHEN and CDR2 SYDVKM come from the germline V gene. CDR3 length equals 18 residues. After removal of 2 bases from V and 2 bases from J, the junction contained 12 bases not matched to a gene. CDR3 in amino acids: CASSLGTGTSLGQETQYF. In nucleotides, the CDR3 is TGTGCCAGCAGTTTAGGGACAGGGACCTCCCTGGGTCAAGAGACCCAGTACTTC. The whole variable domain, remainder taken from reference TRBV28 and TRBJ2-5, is DVKVTQSSRYLVKRTGEKVFLECVQDMDHENMFWYRQDPGLGLRLIYFSYDVKMKEKGDIPEGYSVSREKKERFSLILESASTNQTSMYLCASSLGTGTSLGQETQYFGPGTRLLVL.

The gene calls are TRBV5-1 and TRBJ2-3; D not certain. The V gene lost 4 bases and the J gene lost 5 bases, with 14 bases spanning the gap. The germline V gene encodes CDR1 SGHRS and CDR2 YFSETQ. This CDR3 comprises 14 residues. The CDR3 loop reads CASSQLAARDTQYF. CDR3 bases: TGCGCCAGCAGCCAACTCGCCGCAAGAGATACGCAGTATTTT.